This T cell receptor beta chain appears in the sequencing data of a study of cytomegalovirus exposure and HLA in healthy donors. A multiplex PCR was run with 60 Vbeta primers and 13 Jbeta primers. Libraries were prepared by immunoSEQ multiplex PCR; TCRdb keeps only in-frame clonotypes and omits some of them. This table has about 130,000 clones, around three quarters appearing once. This clone has a handful of counts. The target antigen is unknown. Overall study findings and caveats: Immune exposure information available was restricted to CMV serostatus. TCR association rates varied by HLA locus in a later analysis, with DRB1 highest and HLA-C lowest. Listed as cytomegalovirus-associated were 150 to 200 TCR beta chains.

Sequenced sample: PBMCs. The sequence came from a man between 25 and 39 years old in good health and CMV-seropositive.

The CDR3 region is CASRESPSTEAFF. In DNA, the CDR3 is TGTGCCAGCAGGGAATCGCCGAGCACTGAAGCTTTCTTT. The chain has TRBV2 and TRBJ1-1, with unresolved D. Trimming removed 6 bases at V and 4 bases at J, with 12 bases between. Per the germline V gene, CDR1 is SNHLY and CDR2 is FYNNEI. This CDR3 region has 13 residues.